The next 25 T cell receptor beta chains were all read from a single sample in a study of shared T cell receptors in the human thymus. Clones were read by immunoSEQ multiplex PCR, and TCRdb kept only the in-frame ones, dropping some. The sample has more than 550,000 clones; more than 75% are singletons. This sample also appeared in a second study, on human thymus T cells.

Sequencing was done on a sample of thymocytes. The receptor source for this set is a boy younger than two with a congenital heart defect.

This chain links TRBV15 with TRBJ2-3; a possible D gene is TRBD2 (7 bases). The V gene's germline CDR1 is LNHNV and CDR2 YYDKDF (reference sequence). This CDR3 comprises 16 residues. Trimming cost V 1 base and J 8 bases, with 19 bases left between them. The CDR3 DNA reads as TGTGCCACCAGCAGAGCCGGGGGGCCCTTTTCAGGTACGCAGTATTTT. It encodes CATSRAGGPFSGTQYF. The whole variable domain, filled in from reference TRBV15 and TRBJ2-3, reads DAMVIQNPRYQVTQFGKPVTLSCSQTLNHNVMYWYQQKSSQAPKLLFHYYDKDFNNEADTPDNFQSRRPNTSFCFLDIRSPGLGDTAMYLCATSRAGGPFSGTQYFGPGTRLTVL.

The chain recombines TRBV19 with TRBJ2-7; 7 bases fit TRBD1. Germline CDR1 reads LNHDA; CDR2 reads SQIVND (reference sequence). The length of the CDR3 is 16 residues. Losses at the gene ends were 0 bases for V and 3 bases for J; bases not matched to a gene: 8. Here the CDR3 DNA reads TGTGCCAGTAGTATAGATCTTGCGACAGGGAACTACGAGCAGTACTTC. Translating gives CASSIDLATGNYEQYF. Based on the CDR3 plus reference TRBV19 and TRBJ2-7, the full variable domain is DGGITQSPKYLFRKEGQNVTLSCEQNLNHDAMYWYRQDPGQGLRLIYYSQIVNDFQKGDIAEGYSVSREKKESFPLTVTSAQKNPTAFYLCASSIDLATGNYEQYFGPGTRLTVT.

The J gene is TRBJ2-7, the V gene TRBV14; 8 bases line up with TRBD1. This CDR3 region has 14 residues. V lost 4 bases and J lost 3; bases outside the gene matches: 5. Germline V CDR1 and CDR2: SGHDN, FVKESK. The CDR3 nucleotides read TGTGCCAGCAGCCGCCGGACAGGGAACTACGAGCAGTACTTC. As protein: CASSRRTGNYEQYF. The entire variable domain, with the rest obtained from reference TRBV14 and TRBJ2-7, is as follows: EAGVTQFPSHSVIEKGQTVTLRCDPISGHDNLYWYRRVMGKEIKFLLHFVKESKQDESGMPNNRFLAERTGGTYSTLKVQPAELEDSGVYFCASSRRTGNYEQYFGPGTRLTVT.

The rearrangement uses TRBV10-3 and TRBJ1-2; D might be TRBD1 (6 bases). Trimming pared 11 bases from V and 4 bases from J, leaving 17 bases between. CDR1 and CDR2 from the germline V gene are ENHRY and SYGVKD. The CDR3 extends over 13 amino acids. The CDR3 DNA is TGTGCCGAAAAGGGGGTATCTACCTATGGCTACACCTTC. This encodes CAEKGVSTYGYTF.

This clone showed up just once. The J gene is TRBJ1-4, the V gene TRBV30, with 8 bases matching TRBD1. Germline V gene lookup returns CDR1 GTSNPN and CDR2 SVGIG (reference sequence). The V and J ends lost 3 bases and 3 bases, in that order; junction bases with no gene match: 9. This CDR3 is 16 amino acids long. CDR3 coding DNA: TGTGCCTGGAGAGGACAGGGAGGAAGAGCTAATGAAAAACTGTTTTTT. Encoded protein: CAWRGQGGRANEKLFF. The full variable domain, with the rest looked up from reference TRBV30 and TRBJ1-4, is SQTIHQWPATLVQPVGSPLSLECTVEGTSNPNLYWYRQAAGRGLQLLFYSVGIGQISSEVPQNLSASRPQDRQFILSSKKLLLSDSGFYLCAWRGQGGRANEKLFFGSGTQLSVL.

The J gene is TRBJ2-2, the V gene TRBV5-1, with TRBD2 identical over 15 bases. This CDR3 has 21 amino acids. In germline, CDR1 is SGHRS, CDR2 YFSETQ. Trimming at V came to 5 bases and at J to 5 bases, leaving 19 bases not matched to a gene. The CDR3 DNA follows: TGCGCCAGCAGTTTACCCACACTACCGGGACTAGCGGGAGGACGGACCGGGGAGCTGTTTTTT. Translation: CASSLPTLPGLAGGRTGELFF.

The CDR3 nucleotides are TGCAGCGTTGACAGGGGATCCGGGGAGCTGTTTTTT. The encoded protein is CSVDRGSGELFF. The chain employs TRBV29-1 and TRBJ2-2, with D possibly TRBD1 on 6 matching bases. CDR3 length: 12 amino acids. Per germline, CDR1 SQVTM and CDR2 ANQGSEA. V gave up 3 bases and J gave up 6 bases, with 8 bases separating them.

This clone occurred once. This chain joins TRBV4-3 and TRBJ1-4, with TRBD1 matching 9 bases. The junction had 12 bases not matched to a gene; V was cut back by 4 bases and J by 3 bases. The V gene's germline CDR1 is LGHNA and CDR2 YSLEER. There are 18 residues in the CDR3. DNA for the CDR3: TGCGCCAGCAGCCTCAGGAGGACGCGGACAGGGGCTAATGAAAAACTGTTTTTT. Translating gives CASSLRRTRTGANEKLFF.

The rearrangement links TRBV6-1 to TRBJ2-1; 8 bases are shared with TRBD1. Unmatched junction bases numbered 6, after V lost 5 bases and J lost 3 bases. The CDR3 spans 15 residues. CDR1 is MNHNS, CDR2 SASEGT, per germline. DNA of the CDR3: TGTGCCAGCAGTACCGACAGGGGATTCTACAATGAGCAGTTCTTC. Residues: CASSTDRGFYNEQFF.

In its sample, this clone was seen a few times. The CDR3 here is CASSQENPTGGPTNTGELFF. The CDR3, as DNA: TGTGCCAGCAGCCAAGAAAACCCCACGGGGGGGCCAACGAACACCGGGGAGCTGTTTTTT. The chain combines TRBV14 with TRBJ2-2; the match to TRBD2 covers 8 bases. CDR3 length equals 20 residues. Trimming cost V 0 bases and J 0 bases; bases outside gene matches: 12. CDR1 is SGHDN, CDR2 FVKESK, per germline.

The CDR3 region is CASSYGQGVIGELFF. CDR3 bases: TGTGCCAGCAGTTACGGCCAGGGGGTGATCGGGGAGCTGTTTTTT. This chain connects TRBV6-5 to TRBJ2-2; TRBD1 aligns across 7 bases. Germline assignment: CDR1 MNHEY and CDR2 SVGAGI. The CDR3 length is 15 residues. V gave up 2 bases and J gave up 7 bases; unmatched junction bases: 7.

This chain links TRBV7-6 with TRBJ1-1; perhaps TRBD1 as D (6 bases). CDR3 length equals 17 residues. Looked up from germline, CDR1 is SGHVS and CDR2 is FNYEAQ. V shed 1 base and J shed 3 bases, with 18 bases lying between them. CDR3 loop: CASSLVLRTESHTEAFF. The CDR3 coding sequence is TGTGCCAGCAGCTTAGTTTTGCGGACAGAGTCTCACACTGAAGCTTTCTTT.

The genes are TRBV28 and TRBJ1-5, with a possible D match to TRBD1 (6 bases). The CDR3 covers 17 residues. V lost 4 bases, J lost 5 bases, and 21 bases lay in between. Germline V gives CDR1 MDHEN, CDR2 SYDVKM. The CDR3 here is CASSSFRGRGRDQPQHF. Written as DNA, the CDR3 is TGTGCCAGCAGTTCCTTCAGGGGAAGGGGGAGGGATCAGCCCCAGCATTTT.

This clone was recorded once. This chain uses TRBV14 with TRBJ1-3; 7 positions match TRBD1. The CDR3 spans 16 residues. Germline assignment: CDR1 SGHDN and CDR2 FVKESK. V was clipped by 4 bases and J by 9 bases; unmatched bases: 15. The CDR3: CASSRNGTAVSPTIYF. Written as DNA, the CDR3 is TGTGCCAGCAGCCGAAACGGGACAGCGGTATCCCCCACCATATATTTT.

This clone has more than one count but fewer than ten. DNA of the CDR3: TGTGCCAGCAAAGGAGCGAGAGAGCAGTTCTTC. It specifies CASKGAREQFF. V is TRBV25-1 and J is TRBJ2-1; D gene uncertain. With 7 bases removed from V and 10 bases from J, the gap between germline ends came to 11 bases. The length of the CDR3 is 11 residues. CDR1 is MGHDK, CDR2 SYGVNS, per germline.

This rearrangement joins TRBV5-1 to TRBJ2-1; 9 bases are a match to TRBD1. V shed 0 bases and J 7 bases; nucleotides not matched to a gene: 14. CDR3 size: 18 residues. Germline lookup yields CDR1 SGHRS and CDR2 YFSETQ. CDR3 loop: CASSLASQGAWASNEQFF. DNA for the CDR3: TGCGCCAGCAGCTTGGCTTCACAGGGGGCCTGGGCCTCTAATGAGCAGTTCTTC. Full variable domain (remainder filled in from reference TRBV5-1 and TRBJ2-1): KAGVTQTPRYLIKTRGQQVTLSCSPISGHRSVSWYQQTPGQGLQFLFEYFSETQRNKGNFPGRFSGRQFSNSRSEMNVSTLELGDSALYLCASSLASQGAWASNEQFFGPGTRLTVL.

The rearrangement joins TRBV28 to TRBJ2-7; a possible D gene is TRBD2 (6 bases). The CDR3 totals 14 residues. Germline V CDR1 and CDR2: MDHEN, SYDVKM. V was clipped by 1 base and J by 5 bases, with 12 bases between them. CDR3 DNA sequence: TGTGCCAGCAGTTTATCGGGGGTGGGTGACGAGCAGTACTTC. Translated, it gives CASSLSGVGDEQYF.

This sequence joins TRBV10-1 and TRBJ2-4, with 9 bases aligning to TRBD1. Per germline, CDR1 WNHNN and CDR2 SYGVQD (reference sequence). With V trimmed by 10 bases and J by 0 bases, 10 bases remained unmatched. There are 16 residues in the CDR3. CDR3 residues: CATQLDRGQAKNIQYF. The CDR3 region has the DNA TGCGCCACCCAATTGGACAGGGGACAAGCCAAAAACATTCAGTACTTC.

The chain employs TRBV12-5 and TRBJ2-3; 8 bases are shared with TRBD1. Unmatched junction bases numbered 11, after V lost 10 bases and J lost 8 bases. The germline CDR1 and CDR2 sequences are LGHNT and FRNRAP. This CDR3 has 13 amino acids. The CDR3 nucleotides read TGTGCTACTCCGACAGGGGTTTTGGGTACGCAGTATTTT. Amino acid sequence: CATPTGVLGTQYF.

The chain carries TRBV19 and TRBJ2-7; 10 nucleotides line up with TRBD2. Germline trimming cut 3 bases from V and 3 bases from J; bases unmatched to any gene: 5. The CDR3 has 15 residues. From germline, CDR1 is LNHDA and CDR2 SQIVND (reference sequence). This chain's CDR3 is CASSMKLAGFYEQYF. The CDR3 nucleotides are TGTGCCAGTAGTATGAAACTAGCGGGATTCTACGAGCAGTACTTC.

The chain is built from TRBV6-6 and TRBJ1-6, with 9 nucleotides matching TRBD1. Germline trimming cut 4 bases from V and 9 bases from J; bases unmatched to any gene: 10. The CDR3 runs to 16 residues. CDR1 and CDR2 (germline): MNHNY, SVGAGI (reference sequence). CDR3 loop: CASSSSTGGMTSPLHF. The CDR3 nucleotides read TGTGCCAGCAGTTCCTCGACAGGGGGGATGACTTCACCCCTCCACTTT.

The chain combines TRBV19 with TRBJ1-2; D unclear. This CDR3 has 17 residues. Trimming took off 2 bases at V and 0 bases at J, with 16 bases between the two ends. CDR1 is LNHDA, CDR2 SQIVND, per germline (reference sequence). The CDR3 region is CASSITGRWGSNYGYTF. The CDR3 coding sequence is TGTGCCAGTAGTATAACGGGAAGGTGGGGATCTAACTATGGCTACACCTTC.

The chain employs TRBV9 and TRBJ2-1, with 13 bases fitting TRBD2. The CDR3 length is 17 residues. J lost 8 bases, V lost 3 bases, and 11 bases had no gene match. CDR1 and CDR2 (germline): SGDLS, YYNGEE. The CDR3 nucleotides read TGTGCCAGCAGCGCTTCTTTTGGACTAGCGGGGGACGATGAGCAGTTCTTC. This translates into CASSASFGLAGDDEQFF.

The CDR3 coding sequence is TGTGCCAGCAGCCAAGACCCCCCCTCTGCGGGCTGGACCTACGAGCAGTACTTC. It specifies CASSQDPPSAGWTYEQYF. The chain combines TRBV4-2 with TRBJ2-7; D perhaps matches TRBD2 (5 bases). CDR3 length: 18 residues. Between the trimmed V and J ends, which lost 0 bases and 2 bases, there was a span of 20 bases. Germline-derived CDR1 and CDR2 are LGHNA and YNFKEQ.

The V and J genes are TRBV15 and TRBJ2-7, with D possibly TRBD2 on 6 matching bases. This CDR3 region has 17 residues. The V and J ends lost 0 bases and 2 bases respectively, with 17 bases between them. Per germline, CDR1 LNHNV and CDR2 YYDKDF (reference sequence). The chain's CDR3 is CATSRDDSGPAPYEQYF. DNA of the CDR3: TGTGCCACCAGCAGAGATGATAGCGGCCCAGCCCCCTACGAGCAGTACTTC. The full variable domain, with the rest looked up from reference TRBV15 and TRBJ2-7, is DAMVIQNPRYQVTQFGKPVTLSCSQTLNHNVMYWYQQKSSQAPKLLFHYYDKDFNNEADTPDNFQSRRPNTSFCFLDIRSPGLGDTAMYLCATSRDDSGPAPYEQYFGPGTRLTVT.